This T cell receptor (beta chain) was sequenced in a study of human T cells and chemical hapten exposure. Germline-derived CDR1 and CDR2 are SGHVS and FNYEAQ. V gave up 0 bases and J gave up 1 base, with 3 bases separating them. The CDR3 is 14 residues long. This clonotype has at least ten counts. The time point denotes: pre-sensitization, week 0. The treatment here: therapeutic diphenylcyclopropenone sensitization with weekly scalp DPC. Blood draws came first, before each patch test. Whole blood that had not been fractionated was the source of extracted total RNA. TCRdb reprocessed the RACE reads with MiXCR, giving one entry per CDR3 protein. The table has about 250,000 distinct CDR3 sequences, approximately 8% seen once; the top ten hold about 1.2%.

This TCR derives from a man younger than 35 with alopecia areata. Some clones in this sample may be carry-over from other donors' samples. The sequencing used whole blood, collected in connection with sensitization to the hapten diphenylcyclopropenone (DPC). The genes are TRBV7-6 and TRBJ2-2; D gene uncertain. The CDR3 DNA reads as TGTGCCAGCAGCTTAGCTGAGAACACCGGGGAGCTGTTTTTT. Protein: CASSLAENTGELFF.